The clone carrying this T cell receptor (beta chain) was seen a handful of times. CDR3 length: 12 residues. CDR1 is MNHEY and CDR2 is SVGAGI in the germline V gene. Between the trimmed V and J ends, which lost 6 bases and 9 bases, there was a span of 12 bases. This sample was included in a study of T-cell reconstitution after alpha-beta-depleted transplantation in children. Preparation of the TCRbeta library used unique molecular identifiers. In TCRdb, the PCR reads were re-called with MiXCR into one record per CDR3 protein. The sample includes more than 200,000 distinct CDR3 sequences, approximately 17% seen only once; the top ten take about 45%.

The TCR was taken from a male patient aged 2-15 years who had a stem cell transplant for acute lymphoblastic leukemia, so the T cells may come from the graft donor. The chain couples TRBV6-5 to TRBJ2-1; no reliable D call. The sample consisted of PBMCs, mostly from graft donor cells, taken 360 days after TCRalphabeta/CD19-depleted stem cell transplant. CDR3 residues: CASSTQAGEQFF. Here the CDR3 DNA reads TGTGCCAGCAGCACCCAGGCTGGTGAGCAGTTCTTC.